One T cell receptor beta chain is described in this entry. Its target antigen remains unknown. Per-base quality was not reported, and no clone a single base away is much larger than it. The source of the sample is a study of shared clonotypes between healthy human individuals (dated by TCRdb to the early 2020s). For the study in its entirety: A couple of women and a few men aged 18 to 49 years were included in the cohort. For each donor, three plates each were used for CD4 naive and CD4 memory, two plates were used for CD8 naive, and one plate was used for CD8 memory. To estimate repertoire size and how much clonotypes are shared between individuals, the study performed deep sequencing of blood TCR repertoires from five healthy adults. Different laboratories and diverse techniques were used to prepare libraries and sequence TCR repertoires, to increase sequencing depth and limit assay-specific biases. Leukapheresis yielded between about 0.85 and 9 billion PBMCs per donor. What the authors observed across the whole study: Incomplete sequencing was indicated by rarefaction of sorted-subset datasets, despite the large sequencing depth. Pairwise subsampling indicated that sequencing depth was expected to affect the degree of clonotype sharing among donors. Sampling was restricted to blood, and TCR repertoires in tissues likely differ from the TCR repertoires found in blood. Naive subsets generally had larger estimated clonotype richness than memory subsets did. When a handful of donors were compared, the shared fraction of clonotypes was about 5.2% for naive CD4, 3.5% to 4% for naive CD8, 2% to 2.5% for memory CD4, and around 0.37% for memory CD8. The genetic and exposure-history diversity represented was limited by the small number of donors. Higher generation probabilities were observed for clonotypes shared by all four sorted-subset donors than for non-shared clonotypes.

Healthy HIV-negative adults with no recently reported acute infections or vaccinations were included as donors. Every donor was a Caucasian adult residing in Nashville, Tennessee, USA. Magnetic negative selection was used to enrich CD4+ T cells, after which naive cells were positively selected on CD45RA and the negative fraction became the memory subset. Blood was collected by leukapheresis, and PBMCs were isolated by Ficoll-Histopaque density gradient centrifugation and then cryopreserved in liquid nitrogen vapor phase. Analytical flow cytometry was used to check the purity and quantity of each magnetically sorted T cell population. Each sorted fraction had its genomic DNA isolated and then quantified by UV absorbance on a Nanodrop 2000c. CDR1 is given as SGHNT and CDR2 as YYREEE, both from the germline V gene (reference sequence). The CDR3 covers 14 residues, taking in both the cysteine and the phenylalanine. CDR3 DNA is the only sequence kept; it has 42 bases, read in frame from the first base. The V end gives up 4 bases and the J end 4 bases, leaving 4 bases in the junction not matched to a gene.

Using the deep immunoSEQ assay, TCR CDR3 regions were amplified from genomic DNA by multiplex PCR. Extracted genomic DNA from each cell subset was spread evenly across all wells of several immunoSEQ 96-well plates, with each plate serving as a replicate. Each replicate PCR for sorted subsets received roughly 0.2 ug genomic DNA, equal to about 30,000 T cell genomes. Purified libraries were measured with a Qubit 3.0 fluorometer, size-checked on a Bioanalyzer 2100, and measured again with the KAPA Library Quantification kit. Each immunoSEQ 96-well plate was sequenced on its own single-read 150-cycle Illumina NextSeq 550 flow cell. The original pipeline was this. Because only junctional sequences without quality scores were contained in the immunoSEQ output, filtering matching that applied to full-length reads could not be performed. To assign V/J genes and CDR3, sequences were annotated using PyIR, a Python wrapper for IgBLAST v1.9, with IMGT germline references. Any read was removed if the V/J assignment was weak (E-value above 1e-6), the CDR3 was missing, or the read contained stop codons, out-of-frame junctions, or ambiguous translated residues. V3J clonotypes were defined as sequences sharing the same inferred V gene, J gene, and CDR3 amino acid sequence. Percentage overlap between repertoires was computed as shared unique clonotypes divided by the size of the smaller repertoire. Three approaches were used to assess repertoire richness: RTK rarefaction, the Chao1 estimator, and Recon v2.1 estimates of unobserved clonotypes. Generation probabilities for all TCRbeta clonotypes obtained by the gDNA method from a few donors were computed using OLGA. In TCRdb, the immuneACCESS table is reduced to in-frame sequences with V and J assigned. These tables do not hold every clone; where another copy was compared, an unresolved V gene accounts for under half, and the others remain unexplained. For V, J and clone size, that table is used; D and trimming come from the DNA. The sample data list 2.5 million or so clones, and approximately 94% of these were observed just once. The leading ten clones occupy roughly 0.14% of the sample.

This clonotype was sampled from a man aged 18 to 30 in good health. The sequenced material came from naive CD4+ T cells sorted from blood. The sample's cell subset or site label, in plain terms: CD45RA+ positively selected. The receptor chain draws on TRBV5-4 and TRBJ1-3, with TRBD1 identical over 8 junction bases. At the DNA level, the sequence is TGTGCCAGCAGCGACAGGGGTCCAGGAAACACCATATATTTT. Its protein product is CASSDRGPGNTIYF.